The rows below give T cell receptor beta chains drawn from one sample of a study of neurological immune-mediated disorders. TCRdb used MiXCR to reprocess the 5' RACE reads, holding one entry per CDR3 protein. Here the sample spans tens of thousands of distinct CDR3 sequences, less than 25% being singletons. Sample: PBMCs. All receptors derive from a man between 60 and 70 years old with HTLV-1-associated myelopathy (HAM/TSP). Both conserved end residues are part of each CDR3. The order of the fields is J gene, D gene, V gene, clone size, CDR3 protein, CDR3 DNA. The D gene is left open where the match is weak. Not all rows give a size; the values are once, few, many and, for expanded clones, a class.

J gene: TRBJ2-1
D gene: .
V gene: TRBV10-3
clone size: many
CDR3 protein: CAIRKFSGAVDEQFF
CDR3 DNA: TGTGCCATCAGAAAGTTTTCTGGGGCAGTAGATGAGCAGTTCTTC

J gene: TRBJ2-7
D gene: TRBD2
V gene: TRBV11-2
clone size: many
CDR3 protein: CASSSARTSGRNYYEQYF
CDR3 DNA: TGTGCCAGCAGCTCCGCCCGGACTAGCGGGAGGAACTACTACGAGCAGTACTTC

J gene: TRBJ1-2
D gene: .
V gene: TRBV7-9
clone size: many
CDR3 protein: CASSLEADSLYGYTF
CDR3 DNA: TGTGCCAGCAGCTTAGAAGCTGACAGCCTCTATGGCTACACCTTC

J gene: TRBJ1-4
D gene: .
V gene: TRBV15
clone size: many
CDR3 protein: CATSRGLTVYNEKLFF
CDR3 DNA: TGTGCCACCAGCAGAGGTCTGACAGTCTATAATGAAAAACTGTTTTTT

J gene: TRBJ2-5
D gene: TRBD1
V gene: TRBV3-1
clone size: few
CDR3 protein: CASSHRRTGNKIDQYF
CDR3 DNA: TGTGCCAGCAGCCACCGAAGGACAGGGAACAAGATTGACCAGTACTTC

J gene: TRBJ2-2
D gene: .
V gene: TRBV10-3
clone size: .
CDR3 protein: CAISEGELAGELFF
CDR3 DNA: TGTGCCATCAGTGAGGGGGAGCTGGCCGGGGAGCTGTTTTTT

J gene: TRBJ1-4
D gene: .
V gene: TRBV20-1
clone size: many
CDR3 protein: CSARLTQASTVATNEKLFF
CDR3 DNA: TGCAGTGCTAGATTGACGCAGGCCTCGACCGTTGCAACTAATGAAAAACTGTTTTTT

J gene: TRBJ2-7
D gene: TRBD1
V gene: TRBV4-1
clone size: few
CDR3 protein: CASSQPRDRPYEQYF
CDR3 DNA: TGCGCCAGCAGCCAACCCCGGGACAGACCATACGAGCAGTACTTC

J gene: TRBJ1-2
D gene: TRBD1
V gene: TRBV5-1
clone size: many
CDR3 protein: CASSPRTGLGYGYTF
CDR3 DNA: TGCGCCAGCAGCCCCCGGACAGGGCTGGGCTATGGCTACACCTTC

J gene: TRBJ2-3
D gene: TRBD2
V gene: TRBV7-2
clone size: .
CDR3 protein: CASKLAGPTYTQYF
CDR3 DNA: TGTGCCAGCAAGTTAGCGGGACCCACATATACGCAGTATTTT

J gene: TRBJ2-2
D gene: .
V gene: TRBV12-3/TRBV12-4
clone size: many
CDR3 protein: CASNREVGATGELFF
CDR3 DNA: TGTGCCAGCAACAGAGAAGTAGGGGCAACCGGGGAGCTGTTTTTT

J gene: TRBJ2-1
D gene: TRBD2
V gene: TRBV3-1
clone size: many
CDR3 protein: CASSQMTSGGSYNEQFF
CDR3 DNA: TGTGCCAGCAGCCAAATGACTAGCGGGGGATCCTACAATGAGCAGTTCTTC

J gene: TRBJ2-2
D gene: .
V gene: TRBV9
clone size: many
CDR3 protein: CASSGSAVTGELFF
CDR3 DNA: TGTGCCAGCAGCGGGAGCGCGGTCACCGGGGAGCTGTTTTTT

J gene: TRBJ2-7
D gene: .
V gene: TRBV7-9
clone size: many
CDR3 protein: CASSSPGNPYEQYF
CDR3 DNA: TGTGCCAGCAGCTCCCCCGGGAACCCCTACGAGCAGTACTTC

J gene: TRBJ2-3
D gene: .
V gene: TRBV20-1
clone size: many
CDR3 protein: CSARETGRGSDTQYF
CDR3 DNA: TGCAGTGCTAGAGAGACAGGGCGGGGATCAGATACGCAGTATTTT

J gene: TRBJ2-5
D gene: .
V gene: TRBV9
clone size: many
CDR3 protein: CASSGGLGQGGETQYF
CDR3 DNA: TGTGCCAGCAGCGGAGGCCTGGGGCAGGGCGGTGAGACCCAGTACTTC

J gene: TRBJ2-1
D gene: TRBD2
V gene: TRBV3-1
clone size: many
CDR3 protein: CASSPTSSGSRNEQFF
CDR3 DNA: TGTGCCAGCAGCCCCACTTCTAGCGGGAGTAGGAATGAGCAGTTCTTC

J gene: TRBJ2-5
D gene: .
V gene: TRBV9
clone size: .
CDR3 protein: CASSAKGNQETQYF
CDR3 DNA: TGTGCCAGCAGCGCAAAGGGTAACCAAGAGACCCAGTACTTC

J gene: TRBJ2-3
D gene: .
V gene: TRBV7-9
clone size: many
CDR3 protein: CASSFDLGLFGTQYF
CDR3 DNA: TGTGCCAGCAGCTTTGACTTGGGACTCTTTGGTACGCAGTATTTT

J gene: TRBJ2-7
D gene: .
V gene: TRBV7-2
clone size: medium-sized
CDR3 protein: CASSSRSTLYEQYF
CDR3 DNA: TGTGCCAGCAGCTCCCGCTCGACTCTGTACGAGCAGTACTTC

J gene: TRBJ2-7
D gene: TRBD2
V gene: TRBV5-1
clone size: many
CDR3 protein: CASRAAGGPYEQYF
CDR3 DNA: TGCGCCAGCAGGGCCGCGGGAGGTCCCTACGAGCAGTACTTC

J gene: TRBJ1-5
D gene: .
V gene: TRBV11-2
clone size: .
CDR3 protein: CASSLGKGNQPQHF
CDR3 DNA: TGTGCCAGCAGCTTAGGAAAGGGGAACCAGCCCCAGCATTTT

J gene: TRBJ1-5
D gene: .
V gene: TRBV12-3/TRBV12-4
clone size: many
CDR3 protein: CASSFKGSGSNQPQHF
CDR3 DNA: TGTGCCAGCAGTTTCAAGGGTTCGGGCAGCAATCAGCCCCAGCATTTT

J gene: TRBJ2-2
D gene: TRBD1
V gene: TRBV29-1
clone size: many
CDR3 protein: CSGGTGGTGELFF
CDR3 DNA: TGCAGCGGCGGGACAGGGGGGACCGGGGAGCTGTTTTTT

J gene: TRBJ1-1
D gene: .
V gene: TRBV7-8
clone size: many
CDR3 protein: CASSLVMVSMNTEAFF
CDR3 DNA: TGTGCCAGCAGCTTAGTCATGGTCAGCATGAACACTGAAGCTTTCTTT

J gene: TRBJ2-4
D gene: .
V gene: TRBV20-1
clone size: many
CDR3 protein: CSANTVAKNIQYF
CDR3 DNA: TGCAGTGCTAACACGGTAGCCAAAAACATTCAGTACTTC

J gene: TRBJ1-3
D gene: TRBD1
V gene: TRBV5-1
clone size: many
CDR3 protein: CASSQGQGFPSGNTIYF
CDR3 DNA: TGCGCCAGCAGCCAAGGACAGGGATTCCCCTCTGGAAACACCATATATTTT

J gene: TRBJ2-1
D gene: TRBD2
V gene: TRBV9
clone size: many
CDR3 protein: CASSVGNGRLDEQFF
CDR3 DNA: TGTGCCAGCAGCGTAGGAAACGGGAGGTTGGATGAGCAGTTCTTC

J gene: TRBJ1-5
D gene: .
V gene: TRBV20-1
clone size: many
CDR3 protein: CSARVLGGNQPQHF
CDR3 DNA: TGCAGTGCTAGAGTCCTTGGGGGCAATCAGCCCCAGCATTTT

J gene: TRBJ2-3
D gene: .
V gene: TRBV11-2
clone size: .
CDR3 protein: CASSLDRVGTDTQYF
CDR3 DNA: TGTGCCAGCAGCTTAGATCGGGTAGGGACAGATACGCAGTATTTT

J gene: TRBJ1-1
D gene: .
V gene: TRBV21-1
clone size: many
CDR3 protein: CASSQPSGPGFTEAFF
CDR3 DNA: TGTGCCAGCAGCCAACCATCGGGCCCGGGCTTCACTGAAGCTTTCTTT

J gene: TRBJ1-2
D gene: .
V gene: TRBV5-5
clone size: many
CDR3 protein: CASSLGSLNYGYTF
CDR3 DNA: TGTGCCAGCAGCTTGGGCAGCCTTAACTATGGCTACACCTTC

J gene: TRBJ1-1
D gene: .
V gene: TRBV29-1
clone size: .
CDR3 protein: CSVLSGTNTEAFF
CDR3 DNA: TGCAGCGTTCTCTCGGGGACGAACACTGAAGCTTTCTTT

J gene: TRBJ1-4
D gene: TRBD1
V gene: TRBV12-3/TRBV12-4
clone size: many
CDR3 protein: CASTPGQGNEKLFF
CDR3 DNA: TGTGCCAGCACCCCGGGACAGGGGAATGAAAAACTGTTTTTT

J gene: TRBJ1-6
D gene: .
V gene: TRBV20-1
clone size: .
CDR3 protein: CSAGQQGIYSPLHF
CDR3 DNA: TGCAGTGCGGGGCAACAGGGAATCTATTCACCCCTCCACTTT

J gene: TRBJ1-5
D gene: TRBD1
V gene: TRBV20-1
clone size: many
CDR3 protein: CSARTGGADQPQHF
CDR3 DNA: TGCAGTGCTAGGACAGGGGGCGCCGATCAGCCCCAGCATTTT

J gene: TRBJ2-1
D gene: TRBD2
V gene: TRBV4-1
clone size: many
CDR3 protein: CASSLQREYHEQFF
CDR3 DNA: TGCGCCAGCAGCCTACAGCGGGAGTACCATGAGCAGTTCTTC

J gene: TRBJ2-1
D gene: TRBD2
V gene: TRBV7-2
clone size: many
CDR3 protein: CASSLSAGGFYNEQFF
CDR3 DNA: TGTGCCAGCAGCTTATCCGCGGGAGGTTTCTACAATGAGCAGTTCTTC

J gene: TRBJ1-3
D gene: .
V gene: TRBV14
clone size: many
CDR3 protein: CASSQWGEGQNSGNTIYF
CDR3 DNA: TGTGCCAGCAGCCAATGGGGGGAAGGACAGAACTCTGGAAACACCATATATTTT

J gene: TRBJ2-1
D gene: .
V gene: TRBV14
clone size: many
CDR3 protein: CASKKDPGSSQDEQFF
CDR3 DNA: TGTGCCAGCAAGAAAGACCCCGGGTCCAGCCAGGATGAGCAGTTCTTC

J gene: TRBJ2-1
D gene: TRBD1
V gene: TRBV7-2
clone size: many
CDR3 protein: CASSNPYRLGRGRLNEQFF
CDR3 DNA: TGTGCCAGCAGCAACCCTTACCGACTAGGCAGGGGGCGCCTCAATGAGCAGTTCTTC

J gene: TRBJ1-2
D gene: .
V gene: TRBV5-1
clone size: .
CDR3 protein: CASSLPGSTGGYTF
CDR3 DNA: TGCGCCAGCAGCCTGCCGGGCTCCACCGGTGGCTACACCTTC